This T cell receptor beta chain was recovered during a study of post-analysis software for immune sequencing data. Presence of unique molecular identifiers characterized the TCR beta cDNA libraries. The authors obtained 500,000 to 600,000 cDNA molecules from around 0.96 to 9.9 million T cells. TCRdb re-called the PCR reads through MiXCR, storing one row per CDR3 protein. The sample lists hundreds of thousands of distinct CDR3 sequences, under 70% occurring once. Findings and limits, study-wide: Controls had significantly higher normalized Chao1 diversity than multiple sclerosis patients. The study found TRBV5-6, TRBV5-1 and TRBV20-1 among several TRBV segments more frequent in patients than controls.

Germline-derived CDR1 and CDR2 are SGHRS and YFSETQ. This CDR3 is built from 13 residues. The V gene end was trimmed by 0 bases and the J gene end by 15 bases; junction bases not matched to a gene: 7. To note about this clonotype: The target antigen is unknown.

The rearrangement uses TRBV5-1 and TRBJ2-1, with 9 bases fitting TRBD1. This sequence originates from a girl aged 5-17 years with multiple sclerosis. Source material: blood. The CDR3 region has the DNA TGCGCCAGCAGCTTGGCCCTACAGGGGGCTCCGTTCTTC. Translated, it gives CASSLALQGAPFF.